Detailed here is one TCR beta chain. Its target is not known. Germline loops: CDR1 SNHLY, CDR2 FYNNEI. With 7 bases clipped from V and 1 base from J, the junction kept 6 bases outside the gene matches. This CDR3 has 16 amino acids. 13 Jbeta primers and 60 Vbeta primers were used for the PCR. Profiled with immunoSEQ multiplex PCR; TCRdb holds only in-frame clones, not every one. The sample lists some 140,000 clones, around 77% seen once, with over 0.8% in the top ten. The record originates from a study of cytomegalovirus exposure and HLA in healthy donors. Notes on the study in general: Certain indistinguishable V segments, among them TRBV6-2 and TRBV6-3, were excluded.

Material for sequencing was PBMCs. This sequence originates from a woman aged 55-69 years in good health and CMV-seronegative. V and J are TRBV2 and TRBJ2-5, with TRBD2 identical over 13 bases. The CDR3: CASIKGLAGAQETQYF. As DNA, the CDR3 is TGTGCCAGCATTAAAGGACTAGCGGGAGCCCAAGAGACCCAGTACTTC.